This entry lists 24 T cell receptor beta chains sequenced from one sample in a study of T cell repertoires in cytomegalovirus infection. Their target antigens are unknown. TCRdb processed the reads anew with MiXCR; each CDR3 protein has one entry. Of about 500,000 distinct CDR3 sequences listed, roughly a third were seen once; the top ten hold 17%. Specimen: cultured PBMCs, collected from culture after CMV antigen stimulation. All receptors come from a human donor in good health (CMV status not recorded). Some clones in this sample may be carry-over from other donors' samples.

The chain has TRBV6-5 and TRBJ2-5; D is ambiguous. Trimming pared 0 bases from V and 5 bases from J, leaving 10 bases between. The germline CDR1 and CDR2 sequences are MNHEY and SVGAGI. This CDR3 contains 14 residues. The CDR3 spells CASSYSEWWETQYF. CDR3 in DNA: TGTGCCAGCAGTTACTCAGAGTGGTGGGAGACCCAGTACTTC.

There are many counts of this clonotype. CDR3 protein: CASSPTTSTDTQYF. CDR3 sequence (DNA): TGTGCCAGCAGCCCGACAACTAGCACAGATACGCAGTATTTT. The V and J genes are TRBV7-2 and TRBJ2-3; D not certain. Germline V gene data show CDR1 as SGHTA and CDR2 as FQGNSA. The CDR3 sequence is 14 residues long. The V end was cut by 5 bases, the J end by 0 bases, with 9 bases between.

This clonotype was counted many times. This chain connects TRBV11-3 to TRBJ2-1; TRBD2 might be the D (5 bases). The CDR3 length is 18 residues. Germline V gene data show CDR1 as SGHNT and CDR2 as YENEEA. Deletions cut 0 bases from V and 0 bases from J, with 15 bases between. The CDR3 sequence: CASSLDQGGSSSYNEQFF. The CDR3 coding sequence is TGTGCCAGCAGCTTAGACCAAGGCGGGTCGAGCTCCTACAATGAGCAGTTCTTC.

CDR3 loop: CAISERQGAGELFF. The CDR3 bases are TGTGCCATCAGTGAGCGACAGGGGGCCGGGGAGCTGTTTTTT. The chain couples TRBV10-3 to TRBJ2-2; 9 bases align to TRBD1. The J segment lost 6 bases and the V segment lost 2 bases, leaving 1 base of the junction unmatched. Germline V gene sequence: CDR1 ENHRY, CDR2 SYGVKD. This CDR3 has 14 residues.

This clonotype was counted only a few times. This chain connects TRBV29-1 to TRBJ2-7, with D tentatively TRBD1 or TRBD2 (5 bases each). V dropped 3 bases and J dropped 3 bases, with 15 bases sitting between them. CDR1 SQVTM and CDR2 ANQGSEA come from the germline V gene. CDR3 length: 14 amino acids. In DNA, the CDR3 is TGCAGCGTTGACCCGGGAACAGGCGGCTACGAGCAGTACTTC. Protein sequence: CSVDPGTGGYEQYF.

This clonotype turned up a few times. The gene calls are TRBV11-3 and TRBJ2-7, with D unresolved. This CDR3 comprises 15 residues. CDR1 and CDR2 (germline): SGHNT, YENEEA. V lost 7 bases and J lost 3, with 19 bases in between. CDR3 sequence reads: CASIPSPGLCYEQYV. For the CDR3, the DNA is TGTGCCAGCATCCCAAGTCCCGGGCTTTGCTACGAGCAGTACGTC.

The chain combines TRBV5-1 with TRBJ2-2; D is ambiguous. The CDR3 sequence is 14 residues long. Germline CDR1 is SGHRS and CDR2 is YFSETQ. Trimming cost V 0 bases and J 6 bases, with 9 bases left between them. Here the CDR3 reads CASSLDAVAGELFF. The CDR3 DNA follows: TGCGCCAGCAGCTTGGATGCAGTAGCCGGGGAGCTGTTTTTT. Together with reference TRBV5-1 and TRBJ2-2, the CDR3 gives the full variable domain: KAGVTQTPRYLIKTRGQQVTLSCSPISGHRSVSWYQQTPGQGLQFLFEYFSETQRNKGNFPGRFSGRQFSNSRSEMNVSTLELGDSALYLCASSLDAVAGELFFGEGSRLTVL.

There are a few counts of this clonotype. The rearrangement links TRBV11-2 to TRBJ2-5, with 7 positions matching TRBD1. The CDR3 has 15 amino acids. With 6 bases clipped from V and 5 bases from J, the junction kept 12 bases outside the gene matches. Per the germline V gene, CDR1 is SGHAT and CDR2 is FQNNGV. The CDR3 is CASRSVQGSVETQYF. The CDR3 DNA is TGTGCCAGCAGGTCCGTACAGGGGTCCGTGGAGACCCAGTACTTC.

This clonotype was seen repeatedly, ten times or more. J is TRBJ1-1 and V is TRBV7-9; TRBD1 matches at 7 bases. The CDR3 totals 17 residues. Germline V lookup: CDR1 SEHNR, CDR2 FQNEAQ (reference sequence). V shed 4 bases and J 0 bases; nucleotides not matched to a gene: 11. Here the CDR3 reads CASSSHDRDGMNTEAFF. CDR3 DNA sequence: TGTGCCAGCAGCTCCCATGACAGGGATGGTATGAACACTGAAGCTTTCTTT. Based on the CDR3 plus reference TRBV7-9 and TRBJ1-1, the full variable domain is DTGVSQNPRHKITKRGQNVTFRCDPISEHNRLYWYRQTLGQGPEFLTYFQNEAQLEKSRLLSDRFSAERPKGSFSTLEIQRTEQGDSAMYLCASSSHDRDGMNTEAFFGQGTRLTVV.

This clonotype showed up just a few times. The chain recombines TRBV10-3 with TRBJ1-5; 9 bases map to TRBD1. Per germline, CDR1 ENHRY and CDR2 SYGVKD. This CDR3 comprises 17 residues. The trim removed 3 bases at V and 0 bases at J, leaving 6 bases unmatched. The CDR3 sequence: CAISDWDRENSNQPQHF. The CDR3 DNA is TGTGCCATCAGTGATTGGGACAGGGAGAATAGCAATCAGCCCCAGCATTTT.

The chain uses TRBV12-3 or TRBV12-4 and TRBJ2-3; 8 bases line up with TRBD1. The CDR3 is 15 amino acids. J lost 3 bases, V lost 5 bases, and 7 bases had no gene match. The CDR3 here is CASSRGQGGTDTQYF. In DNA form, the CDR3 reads TGTGCCAGCAGTCGAGGACAGGGTGGTACAGATACGCAGTATTTT.

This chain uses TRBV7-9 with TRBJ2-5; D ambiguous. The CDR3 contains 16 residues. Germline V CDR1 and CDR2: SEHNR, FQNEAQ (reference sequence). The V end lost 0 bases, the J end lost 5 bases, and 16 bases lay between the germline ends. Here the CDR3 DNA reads TGTGCCAGCAGCTTAGCGCCCCACAGCCTTGGGGAGACCCAGTACTTC. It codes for CASSLAPHSLGETQYF.

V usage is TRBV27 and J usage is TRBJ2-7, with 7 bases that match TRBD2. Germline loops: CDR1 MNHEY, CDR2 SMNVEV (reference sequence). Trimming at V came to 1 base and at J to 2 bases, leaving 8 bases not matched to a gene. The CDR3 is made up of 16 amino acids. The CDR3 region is CASSLYSVGGTYEQYF. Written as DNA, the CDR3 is TGTGCCAGCAGTTTATATTCAGTGGGAGGGACCTACGAGCAGTACTTC.

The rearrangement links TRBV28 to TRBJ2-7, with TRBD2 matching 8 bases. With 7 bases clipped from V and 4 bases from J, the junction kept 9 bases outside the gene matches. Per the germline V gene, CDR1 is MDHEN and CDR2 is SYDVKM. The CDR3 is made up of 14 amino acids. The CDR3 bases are TGTGCCAGCAAATCACCGGGACTAGAATACGAGCAGTACTTC. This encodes CASKSPGLEYEQYF. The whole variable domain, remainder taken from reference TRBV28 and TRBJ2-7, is DVKVTQSSRYLVKRTGEKVFLECVQDMDHENMFWYRQDPGLGLRLIYFSYDVKMKEKGDIPEGYSVSREKKERFSLILESASTNQTSMYLCASKSPGLEYEQYFGPGTRLTVT.

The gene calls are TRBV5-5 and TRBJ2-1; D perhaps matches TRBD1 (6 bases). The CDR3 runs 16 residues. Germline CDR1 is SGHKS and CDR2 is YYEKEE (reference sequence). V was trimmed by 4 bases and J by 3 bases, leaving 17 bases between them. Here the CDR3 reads CASSPPGAPFYNEQFF. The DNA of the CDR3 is TGTGCCAGCAGCCCTCCAGGGGCGCCCTTCTACAATGAGCAGTTCTTC.

CDR3 protein: CASNARVGGRDTQYF. The CDR3 nucleotides are TGTGCCAGCAACGCCCGGGTGGGGGGGAGGGATACGCAGTATTTT. The rearrangement links TRBV7-2 to TRBJ2-3; TRBD2 matches at 7 bases. Germline assignment: CDR1 SGHTA and CDR2 FQGNSA. The CDR3 covers 15 residues. J gave up 6 bases and V 7 bases, and 13 bases lay outside the gene matches.

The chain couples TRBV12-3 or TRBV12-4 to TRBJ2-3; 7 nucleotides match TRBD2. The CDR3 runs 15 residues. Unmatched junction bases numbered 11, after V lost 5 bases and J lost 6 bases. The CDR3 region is CASSPFGRAADTQYF. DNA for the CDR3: TGTGCCAGCAGTCCCTTTGGGAGGGCCGCGGATACGCAGTATTTT.

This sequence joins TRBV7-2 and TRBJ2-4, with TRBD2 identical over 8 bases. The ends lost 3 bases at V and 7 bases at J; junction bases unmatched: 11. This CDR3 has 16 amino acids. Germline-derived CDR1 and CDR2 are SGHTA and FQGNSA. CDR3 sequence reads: CASSLVSFGRENIQYF. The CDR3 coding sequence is TGTGCCAGCAGCTTGGTTTCGTTCGGGAGGGAGAACATTCAGTACTTC.

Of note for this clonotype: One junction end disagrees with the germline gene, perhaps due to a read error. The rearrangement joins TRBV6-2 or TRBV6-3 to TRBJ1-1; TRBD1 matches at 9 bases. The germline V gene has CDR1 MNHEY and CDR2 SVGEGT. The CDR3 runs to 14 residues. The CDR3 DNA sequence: TGTGCCAGCAGTCGAGGACAGGGGAGAAATCCGATTTATTTT. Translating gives CASSRGQGRNPIYF.

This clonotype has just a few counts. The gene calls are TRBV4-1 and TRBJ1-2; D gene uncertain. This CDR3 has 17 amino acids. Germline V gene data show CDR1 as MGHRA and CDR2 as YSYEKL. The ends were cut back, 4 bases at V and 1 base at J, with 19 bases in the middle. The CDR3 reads CASSLTGGQTINYGYTF. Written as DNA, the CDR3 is TGCGCCAGCAGCCTAACCGGAGGGCAGACCATTAACTATGGCTACACCTTC.

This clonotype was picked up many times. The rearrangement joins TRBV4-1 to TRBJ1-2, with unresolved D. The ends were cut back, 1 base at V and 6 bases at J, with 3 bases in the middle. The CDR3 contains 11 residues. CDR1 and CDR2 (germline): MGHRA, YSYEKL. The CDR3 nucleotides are TGCGCCAGCAGCCAAGGAGATGGCTACACCTTC. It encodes CASSQGDGYTF.

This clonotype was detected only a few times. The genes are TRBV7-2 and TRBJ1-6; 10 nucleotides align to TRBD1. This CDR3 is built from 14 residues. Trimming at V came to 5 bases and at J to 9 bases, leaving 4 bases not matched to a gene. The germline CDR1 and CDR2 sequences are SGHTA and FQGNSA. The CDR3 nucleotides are TGTGCCAGCAGCAAAGGGACAGGGGCTTCACCCCTCCACTTT. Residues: CASSKGTGASPLHF.

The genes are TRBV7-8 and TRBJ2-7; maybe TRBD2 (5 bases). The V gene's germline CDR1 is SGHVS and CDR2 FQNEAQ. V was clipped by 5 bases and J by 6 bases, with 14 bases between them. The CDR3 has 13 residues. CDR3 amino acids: CASSPYGGREQYF. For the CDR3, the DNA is TGTGCCAGCAGCCCATATGGAGGACGCGAGCAGTACTTC. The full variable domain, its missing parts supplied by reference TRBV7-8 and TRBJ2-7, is GAGVSQSPRYKVAKRGQDVALRCDPISGHVSLFWYQQALGQGPEFLTYFQNEAQLDKSGLPSDRFFAERPEGSVSTLKIQRTQQEDSAVYLCASSPYGGREQYFGPGTRLTVT.

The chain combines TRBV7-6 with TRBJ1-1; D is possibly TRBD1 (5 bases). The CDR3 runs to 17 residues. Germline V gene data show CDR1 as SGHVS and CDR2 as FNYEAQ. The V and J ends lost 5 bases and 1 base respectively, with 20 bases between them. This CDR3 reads CASSQQPPGTANTEAFF. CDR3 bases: TGTGCCAGCAGCCAACAACCTCCCGGGACGGCGAACACTGAAGCTTTCTTT.